These 5 T cell receptor beta chains originate from one sample sequenced in a study of OX40 agonist ivuxolimab in advanced cancers. Clones were sequenced by immunoSEQ multiplex PCR, and TCRdb holds only the in-frame ones, with some missing. The sample contains 90,000 to 120,000 clones, less than 95% of which appear only once. The sample in question was CD4+ or CD8+ T cells sorted from blood, obtained in a trial of the OX40 agonist ivuxolimab. The source of these receptors is an adult with an advanced solid tumor such as melanoma, head and neck, liver or kidney cancer.

V usage is TRBV5-6 and J usage is TRBJ1-2; TRBD1 agrees at 9 bases. The CDR3 runs 15 residues. Germline V lookup: CDR1 SGHDT, CDR2 YYEEEE. V lost 2 bases to trimming and J lost 7 bases; unmatched junction nucleotides: 9. The CDR3: CASSFLDRGGSGYTF. CDR3 in DNA: TGTGCCAGCAGCTTCCTGGACAGGGGCGGGAGTGGCTACACCTTC.

The chain carries TRBV28 and TRBJ1-5; D perhaps matches TRBD1 (5 bases). The CDR3 runs to 17 residues. CDR1 MDHEN and CDR2 SYDVKM come from the germline V gene. Trimming pared 2 bases from V and 2 bases from J, leaving 16 bases between. DNA of the CDR3: TGTGCCAGCAGTTTAAGGGGCCAAATTAGGGGCAATCAGCCCCAGCATTTT. Its protein is CASSLRGQIRGNQPQHF. The full variable domain, with the rest looked up from reference TRBV28 and TRBJ1-5, is DVKVTQSSRYLVKRTGEKVFLECVQDMDHENMFWYRQDPGLGLRLIYFSYDVKMKEKGDIPEGYSVSREKKERFSLILESASTNQTSMYLCASSLRGQIRGNQPQHFGDGTRLSIL.

The chain couples TRBV6-5 to TRBJ1-1; TRBD1 matches 10 bases. Unmatched junction bases numbered 9, after V lost 7 bases and J lost 7 bases. Per germline, CDR1 MNHEY and CDR2 SVGAGI. CDR3 length: 14 amino acids. CDR3 sequence reads: CASNTRDRGLEAFF. The CDR3 bases are TGTGCCAGCAATACCCGGGACAGGGGACTTGAAGCTTTCTTT.

The chain recombines TRBV6-5 with TRBJ2-7; 8 bases map to TRBD2. The germline V gene has CDR1 MNHEY and CDR2 SVGAGI. V was pared by 0 bases and J by 5 bases, with 6 bases of the junction left unmatched. The CDR3 runs 15 residues. The CDR3 reads CASSYSTGGLNEQYF. Written as DNA, the CDR3 is TGTGCCAGCAGTTACTCGACGGGGGGGCTTAACGAGCAGTACTTC.

This chain joins TRBV5-1 and TRBJ2-6, with D possibly being TRBD2 (5 bases). The ends were cut back, 1 base at V and 2 bases at J, with 7 bases in the middle. Germline V lookup: CDR1 SGHRS, CDR2 YFSETQ. The CDR3 length is 15 residues. CDR3: CASSLFGAGANVLTF. CDR3 bases: TGCGCCAGCAGCTTGTTCGGGGCTGGGGCCAACGTCCTGACTTTC.